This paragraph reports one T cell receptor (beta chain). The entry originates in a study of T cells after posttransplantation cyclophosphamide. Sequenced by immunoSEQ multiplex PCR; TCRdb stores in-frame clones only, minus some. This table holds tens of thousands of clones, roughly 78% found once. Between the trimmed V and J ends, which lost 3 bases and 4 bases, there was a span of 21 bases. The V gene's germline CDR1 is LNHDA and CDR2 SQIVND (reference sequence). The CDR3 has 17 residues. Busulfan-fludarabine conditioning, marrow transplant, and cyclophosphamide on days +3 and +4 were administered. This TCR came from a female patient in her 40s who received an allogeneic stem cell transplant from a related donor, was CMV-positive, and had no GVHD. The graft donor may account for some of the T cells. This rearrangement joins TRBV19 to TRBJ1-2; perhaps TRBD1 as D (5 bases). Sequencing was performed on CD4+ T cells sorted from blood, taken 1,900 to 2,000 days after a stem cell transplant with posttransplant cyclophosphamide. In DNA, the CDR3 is TGTGCCAGTAGTATCGAACGGACACTAGCTCACGTCTATGGCTACACCTTC. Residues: CASSIERTLAHVYGYTF.